This TCR beta chain was recorded in a study of T cell responses to AZD1222 COVID-19 vaccine. Study conclusions and caveats: The sample set comprised mostly white British donors with more females, and clonal diversity was possibly underestimated.

Points on this clone: Its antigen is as yet unknown.

Profiled with immunoSEQ multiplex PCR; TCRdb holds only in-frame clones, not every one. Here the sample spans tens of thousands of clones, almost 90% being singletons. Trimming cost V 4 bases and J 6 bases, with 14 bases left between them. The germline CDR1 and CDR2 sequences are SGHRS and YFSETQ. CDR3 size: 13 residues. The chain employs TRBV5-1 and TRBJ2-7; D gene uncertain. Here the sequenced sample was peripheral blood, taken on day 0 of MenACWY control vaccination. This sequence originates from an adult in good health. CDR3 in DNA: TGCGCCAGCAGCGGCGGAACAACACTCGAGCAGTACTTC. Translation gives CASSGGTTLEQYF. The full variable domain, completed using reference TRBV5-1 and TRBJ2-7, is KAGVTQTPRYLIKTRGQQVTLSCSPISGHRSVSWYQQTPGQGLQFLFEYFSETQRNKGNFPGRFSGRQFSNSRSEMNVSTLELGDSALYLCASSGGTTLEQYFGPGTRLTVT.